This TCR beta chain is from a study of cytomegalovirus exposure and HLA in healthy donors. On the study more broadly: From HLA-typed donors, an early data release held approximately 85 million unique TCRs. General study findings and limits: Specificity of a few CMV-associated chains for CMV antigens was verified in vitro. The study labeled more than 150 TCR beta chains cytomegalovirus-associated. Among CMV-associated TCR beta chains, most appeared HLA-restricted in a later analysis.

With regard to this clone: The target antigen is unknown. Other DNA sequences within the sample encode an identical CDR3.

Primers: 60 Vbeta forward and 13 Jbeta reverse. The repertoire was sequenced with immunoSEQ multiplex PCR; TCRdb's copy has only in-frame clones and lacks some. The repertoire consists of 250,000 to 350,000 clones, with under 80% occurring once and the leading ten covering under 2.5%. Between the trimmed V and J ends, which lost 4 bases and 3 bases, there was a span of 7 bases. Per the germline V gene, CDR1 is MNHNS and CDR2 is SASEGT. The CDR3 extends over 12 amino acids. The rearrangement links TRBV6-1 to TRBJ2-7, with D perhaps TRBD1 (6 bases). The sequence came from a female donor in good health and CMV-seronegative. Sequencing used PBMCs. The CDR3 DNA is TGTGCCAGCAGTGTACAGGGCTACGAGCAGTACTTC. It specifies CASSVQGYEQYF.